These T cell receptor beta chains were read from a single sample in a study of shared clonotypes between healthy human individuals. The assay was immunoSEQ multiplex PCR, and TCRdb's table has in-frame clones only and misses some. Of 2 million to 2.5 million clones listed, 95% were seen once; the top ten hold 0.1% to 0.15%. The sample taken for sequencing was naive CD4+ T cells sorted from blood. The receptors originated from a man aged 18 to 35 in good health. Each CDR3 is given with its conserved first and last residue. The order of the fields is D gene, clone size, J gene, V gene, CDR3 DNA, CDR3 protein. A D gene is named only where the DNA matches it firmly. The size field is filled for only some rows; it gives once, few, many or a size class.

- - TRBJ2-1 TRBV30 TGTGCCTGGGGACAGGCTACGTCTAGCGGAAGATACAATGAGCAGTTCTTC CAWGQATSSGRYNEQFF
- - TRBJ2-7 TRBV6-4 TGTGCCAGCAGTTCCGACAGGAGTACCTGGGGGTACTTC CASSSDRSTWGYF
- - TRBJ1-6 TRBV7-2 TGTGCCAGCAGCTTAGGGGCACGCAATGACCTCCACTTT CASSLGARNDLHF
- - TRBJ2-1 TRBV7-2 TGTGCCAGCAGCCCGCCGGACGGAGCCAATGAGCAGTTCTTC CASSPPDGANEQFF
TRBD2 - TRBJ2-3 TRBV10-3 TGTGCCATCAGGGGAGGGCAGCTCACAGATACGCAGTATTTT CAIRGGQLTDTQYF
- - TRBJ1-2 TRBV5-6 TGTGCCAGCAGCTTGGGAGTACCAGGCGGTTATGGCTACACCTTC CASSLGVPGGYGYTF
- - TRBJ2-7 TRBV6-1 TGTGCCAGCAGTGAATCTCCCGGCGCAGGCTACGAGCAGTACTTC CASSESPGAGYEQYF
TRBD1 - TRBJ1-5 TRBV6-1 TGTGCCAGCAGTCCGGACAGGGCGTATCAGCCCCAGCATTTT CASSPDRAYQPQHF
TRBD2 - TRBJ2-5 TRBV28 TGTGCCAGCAGTCCCGGGGGGGGGTACGAGACCCAGTACTTC CASSPGGGYETQYF
- once TRBJ1-3 TRBV14 TGTGCCAGCAGCCAAGATCGCGACAGGCCGTTCTCTGGAAACACCATATATTTT CASSQDRDRPFSGNTIYF
TRBD2 once TRBJ2-3 TRBV7-7 TGTGCTAGCAGCCCGGGACTAGCGGGAGCAGATACGCAGTATTTT CASSPGLAGADTQYF
- - TRBJ2-7 TRBV7-9 TGTGCCAGCAGCTTAGCTGGCGTCAGCTCCTACGAGCAGTACTTC CASSLAGVSSYEQYF
- - TRBJ2-5 TRBV29-1 TGCAGCGTTGTAGGGTTAGGTCAAGAGACCCAGTACTTC CSVVGLGQETQYF
- - TRBJ2-7 TRBV4-3 TGCGCCAGCAGCCAAGATCGGGGCAGTTTCTACGAGCAGTACTTC CASSQDRGSFYEQYF
TRBD1 - TRBJ2-1 TRBV5-1 TGCGCCAGCAATACGGGACAGTCATACAATGAGCAGTTCTTC CASNTGQSYNEQFF
- - TRBJ1-1 TRBV10-3 TGTGCCATCAGTGCACAGGGCCTTAACACTGAAGCTTTCTTT CAISAQGLNTEAFF
- - TRBJ1-2 TRBV4-1 TGCGCCAGCAGCCAAGATGAATGGCCGGGTGTAAGTGGCTACACCTTC CASSQDEWPGVSGYTF
- - TRBJ2-7 TRBV7-9 TGTGCCAGCAGCTTAGCTCCGGGTCCCCACGAGCAGTACTTC CASSLAPGPHEQYF
- - TRBJ1-1 TRBV14 TGTGCCAGCAGCCAAGATGGCTGGAACACTGAAGCTTTCTTT CASSQDGWNTEAFF
- - TRBJ1-6 TRBV10-3 TGTGCCATCAGTGTTTCCAGGATCGACACTGGTTCACCCCTCCACTTT CAISVSRIDTGSPLHF
- - TRBJ1-5 TRBV27 TGTGCCAGCAGTTTAAAGTCCTCTACGGGGGGATCCTGGAATCAGCCCCAGCATTTT CASSLKSSTGGSWNQPQHF
TRBD2 - TRBJ2-1 TRBV5-4 TGTGCCAGCAGCAGTCCGACTAGCGGGTATTCCTACAATGAGCAGTTCTTC CASSSPTSGYSYNEQFF
- - TRBJ1-2 TRBV7-9 TGTGCCACCCCGAGTGGATGGGCGCGAGGCTACACCTTC CATPSGWARGYTF
- - TRBJ2-1 TRBV5-4 TGTGCCAGCAGCTTGCGGGCAGGGGGGACCTACAATGAGCAGTTCTTC CASSLRAGGTYNEQFF
- - TRBJ2-2 TRBV27 TGTGCCAGCAGGGGGGGAGGGGAGCTGTTTTTT CASRGGGELFF
TRBD1 - TRBJ2-1 TRBV10-3 TGTGCCATCACCAGAAGTGGACAGGGGGAATTAAATGAGCAGTTCTTC CAITRSGQGELNEQFF
TRBD1 - TRBJ2-7 TRBV18 TGTGCCAGCTCACCAGACAGGGTTCGAACCGAGCAGTACTTC CASSPDRVRTEQYF
- once TRBJ2-7 TRBV29-1 TGCAGCGTTCAATTCTCCTACGAGCAGTACTTC CSVQFSYEQYF
- - TRBJ1-2 TRBV4-2 TGTGCCAGCAGCCAAGGTGGGGCCGGGCTGGGTGGCTACACCTTC CASSQGGAGLGGYTF
TRBD1 - TRBJ2-7 TRBV7-8 TGTGCCAGCAGCTTAGCTCTGGTCGGCAGGGGGCAAAACGAGCAGTACTTC CASSLALVGRGQNEQYF
- - TRBJ2-7 TRBV7-6 TGTGCCAGCAGCTTAGAGGTAGGGAGCTCCTACGAGCAGTACTTC CASSLEVGSSYEQYF
TRBD2 - TRBJ2-7 TRBV5-4 TGTGCCAGCAGCAGCGGGGGGGGCAGGGACGAGCAGTACTTC CASSSGGGRDEQYF
- - TRBJ2-7 TRBV4-1 TGCGCCAGCAGCGACGGGGCAGGGAAAAGCGAGAAGCAGTACTTC CASSDGAGKSEKQYF
- few TRBJ1-2 TRBV2 TGTGCCAGCAGCGCTGACACTCCAAGTGGCTACACCTTC CASSADTPSGYTF
TRBD1 - TRBJ1-3 TRBV19 TGTGCCAGTAGTGACAGGGTCATCTCTGGAAACACCATATATTTT CASSDRVISGNTIYF
TRBD1 - TRBJ1-2 TRBV9 TGTGCCAGCAGCGTAGGGGACAGACAGCACTATGGCTACACCTTC CASSVGDRQHYGYTF
- once TRBJ1-6 TRBV7-2 TGTGCCAGCAGCTTCGGCCGGGGAACTTCACCCCTCCACTTT CASSFGRGTSPLHF
- - TRBJ1-1 TRBV5-6 TGTGCCAGCAGCTTGGCCCCAGGGCCAACTGAAGCTTTCTTT CASSLAPGPTEAFF
TRBD1 once TRBJ1-6 TRBV4-3 TGCGCCAGCAGCCAAGGAAAAACAGGGGTTGATTCACCCCTCCACTTT CASSQGKTGVDSPLHF
TRBD2 - TRBJ2-1 TRBV30 TGTGCCTGGAGTTTGGGTAGCGGGACCTACAATGAGCAGTTCTTC CAWSLGSGTYNEQFF
- once TRBJ2-3 TRBV5-1 TGCGCCAGCAGCTTGCTGACTAGTATCGATACGCAGTATTTT CASSLLTSIDTQYF
TRBD2 - TRBJ2-7 TRBV6-1 TGTGCCAGCAGTGATCTTGCCGGGACTAGCGGGAGGAGCTCCTACGAGCAGTACTTC CASSDLAGTSGRSSYEQYF
TRBD2 - TRBJ2-2 TRBV19 TGTGCCAGTAGGATCGGGACTACGAACACCGGGGAGCTGTTTTTT CASRIGTTNTGELFF
- - TRBJ2-7 TRBV6-6 TGTGCCAGCAGTAAGAGTGACGGCGAGCAGTACTTC CASSKSDGEQYF
- - TRBJ1-2 TRBV28 TGTGCCAGCAGTTTATACGGGAAGGGGTATGGCTACACCTTC CASSLYGKGYGYTF
- - TRBJ1-2 TRBV28 TGTGCCAGCAGTTTAGGTTCAGGGGCAAGGTATAGTGGCTACACCTTC CASSLGSGARYSGYTF
- - TRBJ1-5 TRBV28 TGTGCCAGCAGCCGCGGTCAGTTCCATCAGCCCCAGCATTTT CASSRGQFHQPQHF
- - TRBJ2-2 TRBV30 TGTGCCTGGAATCCTAGCACCGGGGAGCTGTTTTTT CAWNPSTGELFF
TRBD1 - TRBJ2-7 TRBV6-5 TGTGCCAGCAGCCAAGCACAGGGGGTCGGCTACGAGCAGTACTTC CASSQAQGVGYEQYF